Included here is one T cell receptor (beta chain) sequence, with context. The germline gives CDR1 SGHRS, CDR2 YFSETQ. V gave up 1 base and J gave up 7 bases; unmatched junction bases: 8. The CDR3 runs 15 residues. The data originate from a study of shared clonotypes between healthy human individuals. Sequencing was performed with immunoSEQ multiplex PCR; in TCRdb, only in-frame clones are kept and a portion is missing. The sample contains more than 2 million clones, roughly 96% of which appear only once. This receptor was identified in a man between 18 and 29 years old in good health. V and J are TRBV5-1 and TRBJ1-5; 7 bases are shared with TRBD1. Material for sequencing was naive CD4+ T cells sorted from blood. Noted subset: CD45RA+ positively selected. The CDR3 DNA follows: TGCGCCAGCAGCTTGCCAGACAGGGTCGGGCAGCCCCAGCATTTT. Translation: CASSLPDRVGQPQHF.